This record covers a single T cell receptor beta chain. Sequencing was at deep level. Every subset's genomic DNA went evenly onto several immunoSEQ plates. The sorted-subset replicate PCRs were given 200 ng DNA, which is 31,000 or so T cell genomes. Assay used: immunoSEQ multiplex PCR; TCRdb lists only in-frame clones, some missing. The repertoire holds approximately 980,000 clones, around 80% seen once, with around 1.4% in the top ten. The CDR3 totals 10 residues. Germline CDR1 and CDR2: MNHNS and SASEGT. V was trimmed by 7 bases and J by 10 bases, leaving 8 bases between them. This record comes from a study of shared clonotypes between healthy human individuals. Study-wide context: Used for every donor were three CD4 naive, three CD4 memory, two CD8 naive and one CD8 memory plate.

The rearrangement links TRBV6-1 to TRBJ2-1; D is undetermined. The TCR was taken from a man between 18 and 35 years old in good health. Sequenced: memory CD4+ T cells sorted from blood. Subset given: CD45RA-negative fraction. The CDR3: CASTEREQFF. CDR3 bases: TGTGCCAGCACAGAAAGGGAGCAGTTCTTC.